The 8 T cell receptor beta chains below come from one sample, sequenced in a study of radiation and T cells in renal cell carcinoma. Time point denoted: blood 2 weeks post-SBRT. The treatment here: 15 Gy SBRT to primary tumor, nephrectomy 4 weeks later. Only in-frame clones appear in the TCRdb table, and some are missing; sequencing was by immunoSEQ multiplex PCR. The table records roughly 130,000 clones, more than 75% of them present only once. The source material was blood, sampled from a patient whose treatment included radiotherapy and nephrectomy. The receptors shown here come from a woman in her seventies with renal cell carcinoma.

V gene TRBV7-9 combines with J gene TRBJ1-4; perhaps TRBD1 as D (5 bases). The CDR3 covers 13 residues. Between the trimmed V and J ends, which lost 1 base and 8 bases, there was a span of 8 bases. Germline V gives CDR1 SEHNR, CDR2 FQNEAQ (reference sequence). The CDR3 coding sequence is TGTGCCAGCAGCTTAGGACAGAGGGAAAAACTGTTTTTT. Its translation: CASSLGQREKLFF.

The chain combines TRBV7-8 with TRBJ2-1; 10 bases map to TRBD2. Germline CDR1 and CDR2: SGHVS and FQNEAQ. CDR3 length: 17 amino acids. Losses at the gene ends were 0 bases for V and 10 bases for J; bases not matched to a gene: 12. CDR3 coding DNA: TGTGCCAGCAGCTTAGCGGGAAGGGTAGCGGGGGGTGGAGAGCAGTTCTTC. This encodes CASSLAGRVAGGGEQFF.

The CDR3, as DNA: TGTGCCAGCAGTCTTAAACCGGGCTTGAACACTGAAGCTTTCTTT. Translated: CASSLKPGLNTEAFF. This chain joins TRBV4-2 and TRBJ1-1; D call uncertain. The germline V gene encodes CDR1 LGHNA and CDR2 YNFKEQ. Trimming cost V 6 bases and J 0 bases, with 14 bases left between them. This CDR3 is built from 15 residues.

This chain connects TRBV2 to TRBJ1-1, with D hard to call. The V gene lost 2 bases and the J gene lost 7 bases, with 14 bases spanning the gap. Germline-derived CDR1 and CDR2 are SNHLY and FYNNEI. The CDR3 has 14 residues. CDR3 sequence reads: CASSESGLRDEAFF. The CDR3 DNA follows: TGTGCCAGCAGTGAATCGGGTCTGAGGGATGAAGCTTTCTTT.

This clone was observed a single time. The V gene is TRBV19, the J gene TRBJ2-5; D call uncertain. In germline, CDR1 is LNHDA, CDR2 SQIVND (reference sequence). Deletions cut 5 bases from V and 4 bases from J, with 11 bases between. The CDR3 runs to 13 residues. Here the CDR3 DNA reads TGTGCCAGTAGTCTGAAGCGAGGAGAGACCCAGTACTTC. Residues: CASSLKRGETQYF.

Concerning this clone: The sample holds other DNA sequences that translate to the same CDR3. V and J are TRBV19 and TRBJ2-3; D might be TRBD2 (6 bases). The CDR3 loop spans 15 amino acids. With 3 bases removed from V and 0 bases from J, the gap between germline ends came to 10 bases. Germline V gene data show CDR1 as LNHDA and CDR2 as SQIVND (reference sequence). The CDR3 nucleotides are TGTGCCAGTAGTATTGCGGGGACTAGCACAGATACGCAGTATTTT. Residues: CASSIAGTSTDTQYF.

The chain couples TRBV9 to TRBJ2-7; TRBD1 agrees at 9 bases. The CDR3 totals 14 residues. Germline V gene lookup returns CDR1 SGDLS and CDR2 YYNGEE. The ends lost 0 bases at V and 2 bases at J; junction bases unmatched: 0. In DNA, the CDR3 is TGTGCCAGCAGCGTAGGGACAGGGGCCTACGAGCAGTACTTC. Amino acids: CASSVGTGAYEQYF. The variable domain in full, completed from reference TRBV9 and TRBJ2-7, reads DSGVTQTPKHLITATGQRVTLRCSPRSGDLSVYWYQQSLDQGLQFLIQYYNGEERAKGNILERFSAQQFPDLHSELNLSSLELGDSALYFCASSVGTGAYEQYFGPGTRLTVT.

The J gene is TRBJ1-1, the V gene TRBV28, with D uncertain. Germline assignment: CDR1 MDHEN and CDR2 SYDVKM. The CDR3 extends over 13 amino acids. V was pared by 6 bases and J by 0 bases, with 8 bases between. The CDR3 loop reads CASSHSMNTEAFF. The CDR3 nucleotides read TGTGCCAGCAGCCATTCTATGAACACTGAAGCTTTCTTT.